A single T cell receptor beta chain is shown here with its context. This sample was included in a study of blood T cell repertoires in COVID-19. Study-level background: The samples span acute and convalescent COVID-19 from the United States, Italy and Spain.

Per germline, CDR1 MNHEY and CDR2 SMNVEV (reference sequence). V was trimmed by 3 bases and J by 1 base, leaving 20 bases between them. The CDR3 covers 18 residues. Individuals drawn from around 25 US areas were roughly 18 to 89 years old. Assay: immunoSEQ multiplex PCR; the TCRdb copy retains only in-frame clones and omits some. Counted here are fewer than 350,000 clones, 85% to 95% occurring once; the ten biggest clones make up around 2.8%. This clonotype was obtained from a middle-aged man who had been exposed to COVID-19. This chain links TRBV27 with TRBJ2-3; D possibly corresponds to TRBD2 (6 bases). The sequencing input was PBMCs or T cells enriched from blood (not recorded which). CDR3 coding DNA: TGTGCCAGCAGTTTGTTACTAGCCCGACCTTCTCGCACAGATACGCAGTATTTT. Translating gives CASSLLLARPSRTDTQYF.